The rows below give T cell receptor beta chains drawn from one sample of a study of T cell repertoires in cytomegalovirus infection. One entry per CDR3 protein results from TCRdb running MiXCR on the reads. Here the sample spans over 250,000 distinct CDR3 sequences, about 23% being singletons. What was sequenced was PBMCs. These receptors were obtained from a human donor in good health (CMV status not recorded). Some clones in this sample may be carry-over from other donors' samples. Both conserved end residues are part of each CDR3. D genes are given only for firm matches. Size is stated for part of the rows, as once, few or many counts, or as a class when the clone is expanded.

clone size,J gene,D gene,V gene,CDR3 length,CDR3 DNA,CDR3 protein
many,TRBJ2-7,.,TRBV11-2,15,TGTGCCAGCAGTCGGGGCGGGGCTAGGTCCTACGAGCAGTACTTC,CASSRGGARSYEQYF
many,TRBJ2-1,TRBD1,TRBV7-2,14,TGTGCCAGCAGCTCGCGGGACAGGGGCAATGAGCAGTTCTTC,CASSSRDRGNEQFF
few,TRBJ2-3,TRBD1,TRBV28,14,TGTGCCAGCAGTAAGGACAGGGCGAAAGATACGCAGTATTTT,CASSKDRAKDTQYF
few,TRBJ1-1,.,TRBV12-3/TRBV12-4,13,TGTGCCAGCAGTACCTACGGACGCACTGAAGCTTTCTTT,CASSTYGRTEAFF
.,TRBJ1-5,TRBD1,TRBV20-1,14,TGCAGTGCACGACAGGGGCCGGCCAATCAGCCCCAGCATTTT,CSARQGPANQPQHF
.,TRBJ2-3,TRBD1,TRBV29-1,14,TGCAGCGTTGACCAGGGACAGGGGGCAGATACGCAGTATTTT,CSVDQGQGADTQYF
many,TRBJ1-1,TRBD1,TRBV7-2,13,TGTGCCAGCAGCTTGGACAGGGGAACTGAAGCTTTCTTT,CASSLDRGTEAFF
many,TRBJ2-5,.,TRBV12-3/TRBV12-4,13,TGTGCCAGCAGTACCCGTGGGAGGGAGACCCAGTACTTC,CASSTRGRETQYF
few,TRBJ1-2,.,TRBV7-2,13,TGTGCCAGCAGCTACCCGCATGGCGATGGCTACACCTTC,CASSYPHGDGYTF
few,TRBJ2-3,TRBD2,TRBV18,15,TGTGCCAGCTCACAACTCGCGGGGGGGCAAGATACGCAGTATTTT,CASSQLAGGQDTQYF
many,TRBJ2-1,.,TRBV6-5,16,TGTGCCAGCAGTTACTCGAGTGGGCAGGGGTGGAATGAGCAGTTCTTC,CASSYSSGQGWNEQFF
.,TRBJ1-4,.,TRBV29-1,13,TGCAGCGTGAGAGGGGCAACTAATGAAAAACTGTTTTTT,CSVRGATNEKLFF
few,TRBJ1-1,.,TRBV20-1,13,TGCAGTGCTAATACCCCCGGGGGTTTTGAAGCTTTCTTT,CSANTPGGFEAFF
many,TRBJ2-7,TRBD1,TRBV7-6,15,TGTGCCAGCAGCTTTGGTGAGACAGGGGAAAGGGAGCAGTACTTC,CASSFGETGEREQYF
few,TRBJ2-5,.,TRBV20-1,12,TGCAGTGGGGCTCCCGGCCAAGAGACCCAGTACTTC,CSGAPGQETQYF
many,TRBJ2-1,TRBD2,TRBV7-3,15,TGTGCCAGCAGCCCCATCGGGGGGGGATACAATGAGCAGTTCTTC,CASSPIGGGYNEQFF
few,TRBJ2-7,TRBD1,TRBV7-2,12,TGTGCCAGCGGGACAGGGGTCGGCGAGCAGTACTTC,CASGTGVGEQYF
.,TRBJ1-2,.,TRBV29-1,11,TGCAGCGTTGCGCAGGGCGGTGGCTACACCTTC,CSVAQGGGYTF
.,TRBJ1-5,.,TRBV15,14,TGTGCCACAAGCCGAGGAGGGAAACTTCAGCCCCAGCATTTT,CATSRGGKLQPQHF
.,TRBJ2-7,TRBD2,TRBV7-2,14,TGTGCCAGCAGCTTCACGACTAGCGGCTACGAGCAGTACTTC,CASSFTTSGYEQYF
.,TRBJ2-1,TRBD2,TRBV6-2/TRBV6-3,17,TGTGCCAGCAGTTACTCGATAGCGGGAGGGGGTTACAATGAGCAGTTCTTC,CASSYSIAGGGYNEQFF
few,TRBJ2-7,TRBD2,TRBV19,15,TGTGCCAGTAGTAACGGCGCGGGAGGAGGAAACGAGCAGTACTTC,CASSNGAGGGNEQYF
.,TRBJ2-7,.,TRBV7-6,16,TGTGCCAGCAGCCCCCGGGACAAGGTTGAGAACTACGAGCAGTACTTC,CASSPRDKVENYEQYF
.,TRBJ2-1,.,TRBV12-3/TRBV12-4,14,TGTGCCAGCAGTCCCCAGGGATTTTTGGATGAGCAGTTCTTC,CASSPQGFLDEQFF
.,TRBJ2-7,TRBD1,TRBV7-3,14,TGTGCCAGCAGCCCGGGACAGGGTTGGTACGAGCAGTACTTC,CASSPGQGWYEQYF
few,TRBJ1-2,.,TRBV20-1,14,TGCAGTGCTAGAGATACAACAGGGTTCTATGGCTACACCTTC,CSARDTTGFYGYTF
.,TRBJ2-5,TRBD2,TRBV20-1,13,TGCAGGCTAGCGGGCGAGAGACAAGAGACCCAGTACTTC,CRLAGERQETQYF
many,TRBJ1-2,.,TRBV7-2,13,TGTGCCAGCAGCTCGGACGTCAACTATGGCTACACCTTC,CASSSDVNYGYTF
many,TRBJ1-5,.,TRBV7-8,14,TGTGCCAGCAGCTTCCACGGGGGGGGGCAGCCCCAGCATTTT,CASSFHGGGQPQHF
many,TRBJ2-1,TRBD2,TRBV6-1,16,TGTGCCAGCAGACCCAGGACTAGCGGAAGTACCAATGAGCAGTTCTTC,CASRPRTSGSTNEQFF
.,TRBJ2-1,TRBD2,TRBV9,17,TGTGCCAGCAGCCCCGGGGGGGGCAGGAGACGAGGCAATGAGCAGTTCTTC,CASSPGGGRRRGNEQFF
few,TRBJ1-1,.,TRBV27,14,TGTGCCAGCACCTCCCCGGGGTTGGGTACTGAAGCTTTCTTT,CASTSPGLGTEAFF
.,TRBJ2-5,TRBD2,TRBV5-4,17,TGTGCCAGCAGCTTGGGTCTAGCGGGAGTGGAGCAAGAGACCCAGTACTTC,CASSLGLAGVEQETQYF
few,TRBJ2-1,TRBD2,TRBV20-1,16,TGCAGTGCTAGAGATGCTAGCGGGGGCCTATACAATGAGCAGTTCTTC,CSARDASGGLYNEQFF
.,TRBJ2-1,TRBD2,TRBV10-3,13,TGTGCCATCGCCGCGGGAGGGATCGATGAGCAGTTCTTC,CAIAAGGIDEQFF
.,TRBJ2-2,.,TRBV5-4,13,TGTGCCAGCAGCTGGGGCAACACCGGGGAGCTGTTTTTT,CASSWGNTGELFF
few,TRBJ2-1,.,TRBV12-5,15,TGTGCTAGTGGTTTGGTACAGGGAAATATGTATGAGCAGTTCTTC,CASGLVQGNMYEQFF
many,TRBJ2-2,TRBD2,TRBV7-2,17,TGTGCCAGCAGCCCTGGGCAGCGGGGGGGACCCACCGGGGAGCTGTTTTTT,CASSPGQRGGPTGELFF
.,TRBJ2-2,.,TRBV7-3,15,TGTGCCAGCAGCTTCGGAGGGAGTAAGACCGGGGAGCTGTTTTTT,CASSFGGSKTGELFF
.,TRBJ1-4,.,TRBV10-3,10,TGTGCCATCAGTGAGTCAGGACACTTGTTT,CAISESGHLF
.,TRBJ2-5,TRBD1,TRBV9,14,TGTGCCAGCAGCGTAGTGGACAGGCCGGAGACCCAGTACTTC,CASSVVDRPETQYF
few,TRBJ2-7,.,TRBV19,13,TGTGCCAGTAGGGCTAGTGCCACCTACGAGCAGTACTTC,CASRASATYEQYF
.,TRBJ2-7,.,TRBV7-8,14,TGTGCCAGCAGCTTAGTGCAGGGTGGGGACGAGCAGTACTTC,CASSLVQGGDEQYF
many,TRBJ1-6,.,TRBV12-3/TRBV12-4,14,TGTGCCAGCACCCCTGGGGTTAAGAATTCACCCCTCCACTTT,CASTPGVKNSPLHF
few,TRBJ1-4,TRBD1,TRBV7-2,15,TGTGCCAGCAGCTTGAGACAGGGGGCTACCGAAAAACTGTTTTTT,CASSLRQGATEKLFF
.,TRBJ2-3,.,TRBV7-2,15,TGTGCCAGCAGCCCCGGACTGGGGAACACAGATACGCAGTATTTT,CASSPGLGNTDTQYF
few,TRBJ1-1,TRBD1,TRBV10-3,14,TGTGCCATCAGCGTACAGGGGCAGAACACTGAAGCTTTCTTT,CAISVQGQNTEAFF
.,TRBJ1-3,.,TRBV14,15,TGTGCCAGCAGCTTTGACAGGAAGGCTGGAAACACCATATATTTT,CASSFDRKAGNTIYF
few,TRBJ2-2,.,TRBV6-2/TRBV6-3,15,TGTGCCAGCAGTTACCTGTGGGGGAACACCGGGGAGCTGTTTTTT,CASSYLWGNTGELFF
.,TRBJ1-2,.,TRBV7-8,15,TGTGCCAGCAGCTTACTGCAAGGGGGTGACTATGGCTACACCTTC,CASSLLQGGDYGYTF
few,TRBJ2-7,TRBD1,TRBV6-2/TRBV6-3,13,TGTGCCAGCAGAGGACAGGGGAAGGACGAGCAGTACTTC,CASRGQGKDEQYF
.,TRBJ2-7,.,TRBV14,12,TGTGCCAGCAGCCATTCCGGGATCAGGAGTTACTTC,CASSHSGIRSYF
.,TRBJ1-1,.,TRBV19,15,TGTGCCAGTAGTATCAGGCCAGCTTTGGGGACTGAAGCTTTCTTT,CASSIRPALGTEAFF